Presented here are 6 T cell receptor beta chains from one specimen sequenced in a study of shared clonotypes between healthy human individuals. Naive CD8 isolation took CD45RO-negative cells positively selected for CCR7 and excluded terminally differentiated effector memory CD45RA+ cells. Clones were sequenced by immunoSEQ multiplex PCR, and TCRdb holds only the in-frame ones, with some missing. The data hold about 2.1 million clones, with 90% to 95% observed a single time. Sequencing used naive CD8+ T cells from PBMCs. The receptors shown here come from a young man in good health. Some clones in this sample may be carry-over from other donors' samples.

The chain carries TRBV9 and TRBJ2-7; D not resolved. The CDR3 contains 14 residues. Deletions cut 0 bases from V and 7 bases from J, with 14 bases between. Germline V gene data show CDR1 as SGDLS and CDR2 as YYNGEE. For the CDR3, the DNA is TGTGCCAGCAGCGTAGATAACAGCCCCAGAGAGCAGTACTTC. This sequence encodes CASSVDNSPREQYF.

The rearrangement uses TRBV19 and TRBJ1-1, with 9 bases lining up with TRBD1. Germline V gene sequence: CDR1 LNHDA, CDR2 SQIVND (reference sequence). The CDR3 length is 16 residues. Trimming took 1 base from V and 3 from J; bases not matched to a gene: 6. CDR3 DNA sequence: TGTGCCAGTAGTATAGGAGACAGGGGGATGGACACTGAAGCTTTCTTT. Amino acids: CASSIGDRGMDTEAFF.

The chain's CDR3 is CASSSGARDGGYEQYF. In nucleotides, the CDR3 is TGTGCCAGCAGTTCTGGGGCGCGGGATGGAGGCTACGAGCAGTACTTC. The chain links TRBV6-6 to TRBJ2-7, with D possibly being TRBD2 (6 bases). Germline CDR1 is MNHNY and CDR2 is SVGAGI (reference sequence). V shed 4 bases and J shed 3 bases, with 19 bases lying between them. The CDR3 covers 16 residues.

V is TRBV13 and J is TRBJ2-7; TRBD1 matches 7 bases. Trimming at V came to 3 bases and at J to 4 bases, leaving 6 bases not matched to a gene. The CDR3 is made up of 14 amino acids. The germline CDR1 and CDR2 sequences are PRHDT and FYEKMQ (reference sequence). For the CDR3, the DNA is TGTGCCAGCAGCTTGGGACAGCAAGCTTACGAGCAGTACTTC. Translation gives CASSLGQQAYEQYF. Filled out from reference TRBV13 and TRBJ2-7, the complete variable domain reads AAGVIQSPRHLIKEKRETATLKCYPIPRHDTVYWYQQGPGQDPQFLISFYEKMQSDKGSIPDRFSAQQFSDYHSELNMSSLELGDSALYFCASSLGQQAYEQYFGPGTRLTVT.

This chain links TRBV27 with TRBJ2-2; 9 bases align to TRBD1. The CDR3 is made up of 16 amino acids. J lost 0 bases, V lost 2 bases, and 1 base had no gene match. In germline, CDR1 is MNHEY, CDR2 SMNVEV (reference sequence). CDR3 sequence (DNA): TGTGCCAGCAGTTTAGGACAGGGGTCGAACACCGGGGAGCTGTTTTTT. Encoded protein: CASSLGQGSNTGELFF.

The chain is built from TRBV19 and TRBJ2-1; 10 nucleotides align to TRBD2. This CDR3 has 17 residues. The germline CDR1 and CDR2 sequences are LNHDA and SQIVND (reference sequence). V trimming: 5 bases; J trimming: 3 bases; junction bases outside the gene matches: 10. CDR3 nucleotide sequence: TGTGCCAGTAGTCCTGGGGGTAGCGGGAGGTACTACAATGAGCAGTTCTTC. It translates to CASSPGGSGRYYNEQFF.